This TCR beta chain stems from a study of long-term antiretroviral therapy in people with HIV. This CDR3 has 14 residues. After removal of 3 bases from V and 6 bases from J, the junction contained 6 bases not matched to a gene. Per the germline V gene, CDR1 is SGHRS and CDR2 is YFSETQ. Assay version v3.0 of immunoSEQ was used, and it was run at survey level. Some clones are missing from TCRdb's copy, which holds only in-frame ones; the method was immunoSEQ multiplex PCR. The data show about 20,000 clones, 90% seen once. Material: unsorted PBMCs, obtained approximately 4.5 years before starting antiretroviral therapy. The chain uses TRBV5-1 and TRBJ2-7; 10 bases fit TRBD1. This clonotype was sampled from a woman in her 30s with HIV. The CDR3: CASSSGTGALEQYF. The CDR3, as DNA: TGCGCCAGCAGCTCCGGGACAGGGGCCCTCGAGCAGTACTTC.